This entry lists 22 T cell receptor beta chains sequenced from one sample in a study of blood T cell repertoires in COVID-19. Sequenced by immunoSEQ multiplex PCR; TCRdb stores in-frame clones only, minus some. The sample lists under 200,000 clones; less than 85% were seen once. Sequencing input: PBMCs or T cells enriched from blood (not recorded which). Every receptor here comes from a woman between 55 and 75 years old with acute COVID-19.

J is TRBJ1-5 and V is TRBV10-3; D call uncertain. Per germline, CDR1 ENHRY and CDR2 SYGVKD. The CDR3 covers 17 residues. Trimming shortened V by 2 bases and J by 0 bases, and 14 bases separated the two germline ends. DNA of the CDR3: TGTGCCATCAGTGAGGGTGCCGTACCTAATAGCAATCAGCCCCAGCATTTT. Amino acid sequence: CAISEGAVPNSNQPQHF.

The V and J genes are TRBV3-1 (or the pseudogene TRBV3-2) and TRBJ2-1; D is possibly TRBD1 (5 bases). Trimming left V 4 bases short and J 4 bases short, with 8 bases between. CDR1 is LGHDT, CDR2 YNNKEL, per germline (reference sequence). CDR3 length: 13 amino acids. CDR3 nucleotides: TGTGCCAGCAGCCCCGGACAATACAATGAGCAGTTCTTC. Translating gives CASSPGQYNEQFF.

The rearrangement joins TRBV19 to TRBJ1-4; 7 bases align to TRBD1. Trimming at V came to 4 bases and at J to 8 bases, leaving 10 bases not matched to a gene. This CDR3 is 15 amino acids long. Germline V gene sequence: CDR1 LNHDA, CDR2 SQIVND (reference sequence). This CDR3 reads CASSREGQYTEKLFF. The CDR3 DNA reads TGTGCCAGTAGTAGAGAGGGACAGTATACAGAAAAACTGTTTTTT.

This chain joins TRBV12-2 and TRBJ2-7; whether TRBD2, the table's D call, matches the DNA was not checked. TRBV12-2 is a documented pseudogene. The length of the CDR3 is 14 residues. DNA for the CDR3: TGTGCAAGTCAATGGGGAGACAACAGTTACGAGCAGTACGTC. Translating gives CASQWGDNSYEQYV.

Only one count was recorded for this clone. V gene TRBV7-8 combines with J gene TRBJ2-5, with D unclear. The CDR3 has 15 residues. CDR1 is SGHVS, CDR2 FQNEAQ, per germline. Deletions cut 1 base from V and 2 bases from J, with 11 bases between. CDR3 loop: CASSLGAFRQETQYF. Here the CDR3 DNA reads TGTGCCAGCAGCTTAGGGGCCTTTAGGCAAGAGACCCAGTACTTC.

The chain recombines TRBV25-1 with TRBJ2-2; 8 bases fit TRBD2. Germline V gene lookup returns CDR1 MGHDK and CDR2 SYGVNS. This CDR3 is 17 amino acids long. Trimming at V came to 7 bases and at J to 1 base, leaving 11 bases not matched to a gene. The CDR3 nucleotides are TGTGCCAGCACCGATGGAGCGGGAGTGGGGAACACCGGGGAGCTGTTTTTT. Its protein is CASTDGAGVGNTGELFF.

The gene calls are TRBV29-1 and TRBJ1-1, with D possibly TRBD1 on 5 matching bases. The CDR3 runs to 13 residues. The germline gives CDR1 SQVTM, CDR2 ANQGSEA. V dropped 7 bases and J dropped 5 bases, with 17 bases sitting between them. In DNA, the CDR3 is TGCAGCGGGGTGGGCAGGGTTTCTACTGAAGCTTTCTTT. Amino acids: CSGVGRVSTEAFF. The full variable domain, completed using reference TRBV29-1 and TRBJ1-1, is SAVISQKPSRDICQRGTSLTIQCQVDSQVTMMFWYRQQPGQSLTLIATANQGSEATYESGFVIDKFPISRPNLTFSTLTVSNMSPEDSSIYLCSGVGRVSTEAFFGQGTRLTVV.

V is TRBV12-3 or TRBV12-4 and J is TRBJ2-7, with D unresolved. CDR3 length equals 13 residues. The ends were cut back, 3 bases at V and 2 bases at J, with 8 bases in the middle. CDR3 region: CASSFFRTYEQYF. CDR3 sequence (DNA): TGTGCCAGCAGTTTCTTCAGAACCTACGAGCAGTACTTC.

The chain uses TRBV18 and TRBJ2-7; possible D gene TRBD1, 6 bases. The ends were cut back, 4 bases at V and 6 bases at J, with 13 bases in the middle. The CDR3 consists of 13 residues. The germline gives CDR1 KGHSH, CDR2 LQKENI. DNA for the CDR3: TGTGCCAGCTCACTATCAGGGGAGCGCGAGCAGTACGTC. This translates into CASSLSGEREQYV.

This chain connects TRBV19 to TRBJ2-2; the match to TRBD1 covers 8 bases. CDR3 length: 14 amino acids. Looked up from germline, CDR1 is LNHDA and CDR2 is SQIVND (reference sequence). V gave up 9 bases and J gave up 3 bases; unmatched junction bases: 6. DNA of the CDR3: TGTGCCAGCAGGACAGGGTGGGACACCGGGGAGCTGTTTTTT. This gives the protein CASRTGWDTGELFF.

This clone was seen once. The gene calls are TRBV30 and TRBJ1-1; D is perhaps TRBD1 (6 bases). The CDR3 has 13 amino acids. Trimming pared 0 bases from V and 4 bases from J, leaving 9 bases between. Per germline, CDR1 GTSNPN and CDR2 SVGIG (reference sequence). For the CDR3, the DNA is TGTGCCTGGAGTGTAGAAGGGGGCACTGAAGCTTTCTTT. This sequence encodes CAWSVEGGTEAFF.

This chain uses TRBV29-1 with TRBJ2-2, with 11 bases fitting TRBD2. The junction had 6 bases not matched to a gene; V was cut back by 4 bases and J by 5 bases. CDR1 and CDR2 (germline): SQVTM, ANQGSEA. CDR3 size: 15 residues. CDR3 coding DNA: TGCAGCGTTGCACTAGCGGGAGTCTATACCGGGGAGCTGTTTTTT. It encodes CSVALAGVYTGELFF.

The rearrangement links TRBV7-9 to TRBJ2-1; D is perhaps TRBD2 (5 bases). Trimming took 4 bases from V and 0 from J, leaving 16 bases between them. There are 17 residues in the CDR3. The germline V gene has CDR1 SEHNR and CDR2 FQNEAQ (reference sequence). This chain's CDR3 is CASSSPLALLSYNEQFF. CDR3 sequence (DNA): TGTGCCAGCAGCTCCCCCCTAGCCCTGCTCTCCTACAATGAGCAGTTCTTC.

The chain recombines TRBV7-9 with TRBJ1-4; 7 bases map to TRBD1. Germline V gene lookup returns CDR1 SEHNR and CDR2 FQNEAQ (reference sequence). The V gene end was trimmed by 5 bases and the J gene end by 8 bases; junction bases not matched to a gene: 11. CDR3 length: 15 residues. The CDR3 protein is CASSPGQVRSEKLFF. The CDR3 DNA follows: TGTGCCAGCAGCCCAGGACAGGTTCGATCAGAAAAACTGTTTTTT.

The chain employs TRBV6-5 and TRBJ2-3; D call uncertain. V lost 5 bases, J lost 2 bases, and 11 bases lay in between. CDR3 length: 14 amino acids. Germline CDR1 and CDR2: MNHEY and SVGAGI. CDR3 region: CASSTTRTTDTQYF. The CDR3 region has the DNA TGTGCCAGCAGTACAACACGAACCACAGATACGCAGTATTTT.

This chain uses TRBV4-3 with TRBJ2-1; 7 nucleotides align to TRBD2. Trimming removed 1 base from V and 8 bases from J; junction bases left unmatched: 17. The CDR3 extends over 18 amino acids. In germline, CDR1 is LGHNA, CDR2 YSLEER. The CDR3 region is CASSQGGRAGVHVDEQFF. DNA for the CDR3: TGCGCCAGCAGCCAAGGGGGAAGGGCGGGGGTCCACGTTGATGAGCAGTTCTTC.

In its sample, this clone was seen once. The rearrangement links TRBV9 to TRBJ2-1; no clear D gene. The CDR3 extends over 11 amino acids. The germline gives CDR1 SGDLS, CDR2 YYNGEE. V lost 3 bases and J lost 7, with 5 bases in between. The CDR3 DNA reads TGTGCCAGCAGCGCTAGTAATGAGCAGTTCTTC. Amino acid sequence: CASSASNEQFF.

This clone was observed a handful of times. V gene TRBV4-1 combines with J gene TRBJ2-1, with D perhaps TRBD1 (5 bases). The CDR3 totals 16 residues. Germline CDR1 and CDR2: MGHRA and YSYEKL. Trimming removed 6 bases at V and 0 bases at J, with 15 bases between. CDR3 amino acids: CASSLGPTGSYNEQFF. In DNA, the CDR3 is TGCGCCAGCAGTCTCGGGCCCACAGGCTCCTACAATGAGCAGTTCTTC.

The J gene is TRBJ2-1, the V gene TRBV5-1; TRBD2 agrees at 14 bases. The length of the CDR3 is 16 residues. Germline CDR1 and CDR2: SGHRS and YFSETQ. J was trimmed by 3 bases and V by 4 bases; bases with no gene match: 3. CDR3 nucleotide sequence: TGCGCCAGCAGCGGGGGACTAGCGGGGGTCTACAATGAGCAGTTCTTC. Translating it yields CASSGGLAGVYNEQFF.

The chain is built from TRBV6-5 and TRBJ2-2; D is possibly TRBD1 (5 bases). Trimming took off 6 bases at V and 7 bases at J, with 18 bases between the two ends. This CDR3 contains 15 residues. CDR1 MNHEY and CDR2 SVGAGI come from the germline V gene. The DNA for the CDR3 is TGTGCCAGCAGACCCTCGCAGGGTGGGGTCGGGGAGCTGTTTTTT. Translated: CASRPSQGGVGELFF.

The J gene is TRBJ2-2, the V gene TRBV4-3; the D gene is possibly TRBD1 (5 bases). Germline V gives CDR1 LGHNA, CDR2 YSLEER. Trimming left V 1 base short and J 8 bases short, with 20 bases between. This CDR3 contains 17 residues. Here the CDR3 DNA reads TGCGCCAGCAGCCAAGTCGGCCGGATAGGGGTACGTGGGGAGCTGTTTTTT. Its protein is CASSQVGRIGVRGELFF.

The chain is built from TRBV4-1 and TRBJ2-5; TRBD2 agrees at 8 bases. The germline V gene has CDR1 MGHRA and CDR2 YSYEKL. The junction had 4 bases not matched to a gene; V was cut back by 4 bases and J by 3 bases. The CDR3 spans 14 residues. CDR3 region: CASSRSGGEETQYF. As DNA, the CDR3 is TGCGCCAGCAGCCGTTCGGGGGGGGAAGAGACCCAGTACTTC.